The T cell receptor (beta chain) described here comes from a study of T cell responses to AZD1222 COVID-19 vaccine (dated by TCRdb to the early 2020s). About the investigation overall: A total of roughly 240 trial participants underwent TCR sequencing, of whom some 210 received two doses of AZD1222 and some 25 received two doses of the MenACWY control vaccine. Enrollment into the trials was organized by age into subgroups of 18-55, 56-69 and 70-plus years, and those subgroups contained roughly 140, 27 and 60 TCR-sequenced participants, respectively.

Sample time point, as interpreted from the label and publication: about 28 days (+/-7) after the second vaccine dose. Because spike-specific TCR depth and breadth did not differ between the two schedules, AZD1222 recipients who got a second dose at roughly 4 weeks were pooled with those who got a second dose at roughly 12 weeks. The vaccinee samples were drawn from two UK trials, COV001 and COV002, one of which was a single-blind randomized controlled phase 2/3 trial testing AZD1222 (ChAdOx1 nCoV-19) in healthy adults. For TCRbeta chain sequencing, PBMC samples were collected from trial participants at day 0 and at day 28 after the second dose. As for this clone: The antigen it binds to is not known. No base quality information exists; no much larger clone differs at one position.

The full study reports these points: No day 14 peak-response samples were available, so repertoires were characterized only after the peak T cell response. Conclusions about previously exposed vaccinees were limited because only a handful of AZD1222 recipients were SARS-CoV-2 seropositive at baseline. Reportedly, almost half of the unique spike-specific TCRs recognized epitopes lying outside the regions that are mutated in the B.1.351 and B.1.1.7 variants. In the small 56-69-year group, the increase in depth fell short of significance, most likely because of low power. Most participants were white British and females outnumbered males, and the authors suggested that clonal diversity may have been underestimated. Vaccine-associated CD4 TCRs spanned the whole spike protein, with dominant responses in regions 160-218 and 743-854. After two AZD1222 doses, both the breadth and the depth of spike-specific TCRs were significantly higher than at day 0 and than in MenACWY recipients.

The CDR3 regions of human TCRbeta chains were analyzed by immunosequencing. The study's processing was this. Repertoire TCRs were checked for matches against a reference library of SARS-CoV-2-specific TCRs that had been generated using the MIRA antigen-specificity platform. Breadth was defined as the fraction of unique TCRs that were SARS-CoV-2-associated, and depth was defined as the fraction of total T cells that were SARS-CoV-2-associated. Each spike-specific TCR was assigned to its reactive spike region and to a CD4 or CD8 class using the MIRA data. Log10-transformed breadth and depth values were compared by one-way ANOVA with Sidak's multiple comparisons tests. TCRdb obtained this table from immuneACCESS and retained in-frame rearrangements with V and J assigned. These tables miss some clones; where compared with another copy, unresolved V genes account for less than half of the shortfall, and the remainder is unexplained. Clone size and the V and J calls come from that table; the DNA yielded D and trimming. The sample records approximately 150,000 clones, less than 95% of which are singletons. About 6% of the sample lies in the top ten.

The starting material was peripheral blood, obtained 28 days after the second AZD1222 dose. This clonotype originated in an adult who received the AZD1222 COVID-19 vaccine.

This receptor has the CDR3 CASVPSGNQPQHF. Read as DNA, the sequence is TGTGCCAGCGTCCCCTCAGGGAATCAGCCCCAGCATTTT. The V and J segments used are TRBV2 and TRBJ1-5; matching of 5 bases hints at TRBD1 as the D gene. The germline V gene specifies SNHLY as CDR1 and FYNNEI as CDR2. Trimming costs V 8 bases and J 4 bases, and their ends lie 12 bases apart. Counted from cysteine to phenylalanine, this CDR3 has 13 amino acids. The only DNA kept is the CDR3, 39 bases in frame from the first base.